The 32 T cell receptor beta chains given below trace back to one sample, sequenced in a study of beta chain features in type 1 diabetes. Expressed TCRB transcripts were sequenced because the entire RNA isolate underwent reverse transcription. The method was immunoSEQ multiplex PCR; TCRdb's version includes in-frame clones alone and lacks a portion of them. The sample lists under 800,000 clones; 15% to 17% were seen once. Sequencing input: naive CD4+ T cells from blood. The receptors were sampled from a man aged 18 to 35 in good health.

The chain carries TRBV4-3 and TRBJ2-7; possibly TRBD2 for D (6 bases). V lost 0 bases and J 7 bases, leaving 22 bases between the germline ends. This CDR3 is 17 amino acids long. Germline V lookup: CDR1 LGHNA, CDR2 YSLEER. CDR3 coding DNA: TGCGCCAGCAGCCAAGATTGGGGTCGGGTGGCCGGAGGGGAGCAGTACTTC. Translated: CASSQDWGRVAGGEQYF.

This clone was seen a few times. The chain is built from TRBV7-2 and TRBJ2-2; 10 bases agree with TRBD2. CDR1 is SGHTA, CDR2 FQGNSA, per germline. This CDR3 has 15 residues. The ends lost 5 bases at V and 3 bases at J; junction bases unmatched: 3. CDR3 DNA sequence: TGTGCCAGCAGCATTAGCGGGAGGTACACCGGGGAGCTGTTTTTT. Its protein is CASSISGRYTGELFF. Looking up the rest from reference TRBV7-2 and TRBJ2-2 gives the full variable domain: GAGVSQSPSNKVTEKGKDVELRCDPISGHTALYWYRQSLGQGLEFLIYFQGNSAPDKSGLPSDRFSAERTGGSVSTLTIQRTQQEDSAVYLCASSISGRYTGELFFGEGSRLTVL.

V and J are TRBV25-1 and TRBJ2-2; D call uncertain. Deletions cut 6 bases from V and 3 bases from J, with 2 bases between. Germline V gives CDR1 MGHDK, CDR2 SYGVNS. This CDR3 comprises 11 residues. CDR3 protein: CASRDTGELFF. CDR3 nucleotide sequence: TGTGCCAGCAGGGACACCGGGGAGCTGTTTTTT.

The rearrangement uses TRBV5-1 and TRBJ1-3; D uncertain. V gave up 6 bases and J gave up 1 base, with 14 bases separating them. CDR3 length equals 15 residues. CDR1 is SGHRS, CDR2 YFSETQ, per germline. In DNA, the CDR3 is TGCGCCAGCACCCTCGGTTCATCGTCTGGAAACACCATATATTTT. Residues: CASTLGSSSGNTIYF. Looking up the rest from reference TRBV5-1 and TRBJ1-3 gives the full variable domain: KAGVTQTPRYLIKTRGQQVTLSCSPISGHRSVSWYQQTPGQGLQFLFEYFSETQRNKGNFPGRFSGRQFSNSRSEMNVSTLELGDSALYLCASTLGSSSGNTIYFGEGSWLTVV.

V is TRBV28 and J is TRBJ2-3; 7 positions match TRBD2. The ends lost 3 bases at V and 1 base at J; junction bases unmatched: 7. The germline V gene encodes CDR1 MDHEN and CDR2 SYDVKM. This CDR3 has 16 amino acids. This CDR3 reads CASSFNRAGGTDTQYF. In DNA, the CDR3 is TGTGCCAGCAGTTTTAATAGGGCGGGAGGCACAGATACGCAGTATTTT.

The genes are TRBV7-3 and TRBJ2-2, with 7 bases identical to TRBD1. The CDR3 contains 15 residues. The germline CDR1 and CDR2 sequences are SGHTA and FQGTGA. Unmatched junction bases numbered 4, after V lost 1 base and J lost 5 bases. The CDR3 coding sequence is TGTGCCAGCAGCTTAATCTACAGGGGAACCGGGGAGCTGTTTTTT. Translating gives CASSLIYRGTGELFF.

A few counts support this clone. V usage is TRBV19 and J usage is TRBJ1-1, with 8 bases fitting TRBD1. Germline V gene data show CDR1 as LNHDA and CDR2 as SQIVND (reference sequence). With 7 bases clipped from V and 8 bases from J, the junction kept 6 bases outside the gene matches. The CDR3 spans 12 residues. The CDR3 reads CASTKRDREAFF. In DNA, the CDR3 is TGTGCCAGTACCAAAAGGGACAGGGAAGCTTTCTTT.

The chain links TRBV5-1 to TRBJ1-5; possible D gene TRBD1, 6 bases. The CDR3 has 14 amino acids. Trimming left V 0 bases short and J 5 bases short, with 9 bases between. Germline CDR1 SGHRS, CDR2 YFSETQ. CDR3 nucleotide sequence: TGCGCCAGCAGCTTGGGACAGGTGGATCAGCCCCAGCATTTT. Protein product: CASSLGQVDQPQHF.

The chain couples TRBV4-2 to TRBJ2-7; possible D gene TRBD2, 6 bases. V was trimmed by 0 bases and J by 4 bases, leaving 16 bases between them. The CDR3 contains 16 residues. Germline V lookup: CDR1 LGHNA, CDR2 YNFKEQ. The CDR3 nucleotides read TGTGCCAGCAGCCAAGATCTCAGGAAAAGCGGGTACGAGCAGTACTTC. This gives the protein CASSQDLRKSGYEQYF.

The genes are TRBV10-3 and TRBJ1-2; D remains unclear. V was clipped by 2 bases and J by 0 bases, with 16 bases between them. Germline loops: CDR1 ENHRY, CDR2 SYGVKD. CDR3 length: 17 amino acids. CDR3 loop: CAISEALLLQSNYGYTF. In DNA form, the CDR3 reads TGTGCCATCAGTGAGGCCCTCCTATTACAGTCTAACTATGGCTACACCTTC.

In its sample, this clone was seen a few times. The rearrangement joins TRBV6-1 to TRBJ2-5; D might be TRBD1 (6 bases). The CDR3 length is 13 residues. From germline, CDR1 is MNHNS and CDR2 SASEGT. Between the trimmed V and J ends, which lost 6 bases and 5 bases, there was a span of 13 bases. CDR3 loop: CASRATGLETQYF. The CDR3 DNA follows: TGTGCCAGCAGGGCTACAGGGCTGGAGACCCAGTACTTC.

This clone appeared a few times. CDR3 loop: CATSTPLQVDQPQHF. CDR3 sequence (DNA): TGTGCCACCAGCACCCCGTTACAGGTTGATCAGCCCCAGCATTTT. V gene TRBV15 combines with J gene TRBJ1-5; TRBD1 is a possible D gene (5 bases). This CDR3 spans 15 amino acids. The germline V gene encodes CDR1 LNHNV and CDR2 YYDKDF (reference sequence). V shed 4 bases and J shed 5 bases, with 15 bases lying between them.

The J gene is TRBJ1-1, the V gene TRBV29-1; D might be TRBD1 (6 bases). The CDR3 covers 14 residues. The germline gives CDR1 SQVTM, CDR2 ANQGSEA. Trimming took 7 bases from V and 1 from J, leaving 16 bases between them. CDR3 residues: CSDTQGRPNTEAFF. The CDR3 coding sequence is TGCAGCGACACACAGGGCAGACCGAACACTGAAGCTTTCTTT.

The genes are TRBV5-4 and TRBJ2-1; 10 bases match TRBD2. Germline V gene lookup returns CDR1 SGHNT and CDR2 YYREEE (reference sequence). The length of the CDR3 is 15 residues. V lost 5 bases to trimming and J lost 8 bases; unmatched junction nucleotides: 10. The CDR3 DNA follows: TGTGCCAGCAGTTCACCTAGCGGGGGCTCCTATGAGCAGTTCTTC. Translation: CASSSPSGGSYEQFF. Variable domain in full (rest from reference TRBV5-4 and TRBJ2-1): ETGVTQSPTHLIKTRGQQVTLRCSSQSGHNTVSWYQQALGQGPQFIFQYYREEENGRGNFPPRFSGLQFPNYSSELNVNALELDDSALYLCASSSPSGGSYEQFFGPGTRLTVL.

The V call is TRBV7-2, the J call TRBJ2-5; 11 nucleotides align to TRBD1. The CDR3 runs to 16 residues. V was clipped by 3 bases and J by 4 bases; unmatched bases: 7. Germline assignment: CDR1 SGHTA and CDR2 FQGNSA. The CDR3 DNA reads TGTGCCAGCAGCTTGGGGGACAGGGGGGCCCGAGAGACCCAGTACTTC. Amino acids: CASSLGDRGARETQYF. The full variable domain, with the rest looked up from reference TRBV7-2 and TRBJ2-5, is GAGVSQSPSNKVTEKGKDVELRCDPISGHTALYWYRQSLGQGLEFLIYFQGNSAPDKSGLPSDRFSAERTGGSVSTLTIQRTQQEDSAVYLCASSLGDRGARETQYFGPGTRLLVL.

This clone was observed a few times. At one end the junction does not follow the germline gene, possibly because of a read error. V is TRBV20-1 and J is TRBJ2-3; no definite D call. In germline, CDR1 is DFQATT, CDR2 SNEGSKA (reference sequence). The CDR3 is 10 amino acids. CDR3 region: CSSRVDSQYF. In DNA, the CDR3 is TGCAGTTCTAGAGTAGATTCCCAGTATTTT.

J is TRBJ2-4 and V is TRBV19; the match to TRBD2 covers 10 bases. CDR1 and CDR2 (germline): LNHDA, SQIVND (reference sequence). The CDR3 has 15 residues. Trimming took 6 bases from V and 9 from J; bases not matched to a gene: 11. CDR3: CASSAASGGAGIQYF. The CDR3 DNA sequence: TGTGCCAGTAGCGCTGCCAGCGGGGGGGCTGGCATTCAGTACTTC.

The V and J genes are TRBV19 and TRBJ2-5; 8 bases line up with TRBD1. Germline CDR1 is LNHDA and CDR2 is SQIVND (reference sequence). The CDR3 is 17 residues long. V lost 5 bases, J lost 5 bases, and 16 bases stayed unmatched. The CDR3 DNA sequence: TGTGCCAGTAGTGGCCCGGGGACAGGTCTCCCCAGGGAGACCCAGTACTTC. It is translated as CASSGPGTGLPRETQYF.

V and J are TRBV27 and TRBJ1-5; a weak D match, TRBD1 (5 bases). Trimming took off 4 bases at V and 6 bases at J, with 16 bases between the two ends. Per the germline V gene, CDR1 is MNHEY and CDR2 is SMNVEV (reference sequence). CDR3 length: 15 residues. The CDR3 DNA reads TGTGCCAGCAGTTCCTCTTCGGGGCGGGGTCAGCCCCAGCATTTT. Translating gives CASSSSSGRGQPQHF.

The rearrangement links TRBV28 to TRBJ1-1; TRBD1 is a possible D gene (5 bases). The CDR3 runs 12 residues. Trimming stripped 7 bases from V and 3 bases from J, with 9 bases between. The V gene's germline CDR1 is MDHEN and CDR2 SYDVKM. CDR3 sequence (DNA): TGTGCCAGCACCGTAGGGGACACTGAAGCTTTCTTT. It specifies CASTVGDTEAFF.

This clone was detected a few times. The CDR3 loop is CASSLQGGFGEKLFF. CDR3 bases: TGCGCCAGCAGCCTCCAGGGGGGGTTCGGAGAAAAACTGTTTTTT. This chain connects TRBV4-3 to TRBJ1-4, with 7 positions matching TRBD1. The CDR3 length is 15 residues. From germline, CDR1 is LGHNA and CDR2 YSLEER. Trimming at V came to 4 bases and at J to 8 bases, leaving 10 bases not matched to a gene.

This chain joins TRBV2 and TRBJ2-7; TRBD1 matches at 9 bases. V lost 4 bases and J lost 7; bases outside the gene matches: 20. The CDR3 has 18 residues. CDR1 SNHLY and CDR2 FYNNEI come from the germline V gene. The DNA of the CDR3 is TGTGCCAGCAGTGTGGTGAGGACAGGGGCCCCGACCTCGGGGGAGCAGTACTTC. Amino acid sequence: CASSVVRTGAPTSGEQYF.

The sample holds a few counts of this clone. This rearrangement joins TRBV11-1 to TRBJ2-1, with 8 bases identical to TRBD2. The CDR3 has 18 amino acids. CDR1 and CDR2 (germline): SGHAT, FQDESV (reference sequence). Germline trimming cut 5 bases from V and 0 bases from J; bases unmatched to any gene: 12. This CDR3 reads CASSLRLAGAISYNEQFF. The CDR3 DNA follows: TGTGCCAGCAGCCTCCGGCTAGCGGGTGCGATCTCCTACAATGAGCAGTTCTTC.

The V call is TRBV19, the J call TRBJ1-5; TRBD1 matches at 8 bases. Trimming took 7 bases from V and 0 from J; bases not matched to a gene: 5. CDR1 LNHDA and CDR2 SQIVND come from the germline V gene (reference sequence). CDR3 length: 15 amino acids. CDR3 in DNA: TGTGCCAGTATAGGGACAGGATATAGCAATCAGCCCCAGCATTTT. This translates into CASIGTGYSNQPQHF.

There are a few counts of this clone. The chain joins TRBV2 to TRBJ1-5, with D possibly matching TRBD1 (5 bases). Trimming removed 7 bases from V and 3 bases from J, with 10 bases in between. The CDR3 extends over 13 amino acids. Germline lookup yields CDR1 SNHLY and CDR2 FYNNEI. CDR3 DNA sequence: TGTGCCAGCAAGGGACGGATCAATCAGCCCCAGCATTTT. Translating gives CASKGRINQPQHF.

This clone occurred a few times. The sample contains more than one DNA sequence encoding this CDR3. The chain uses TRBV28 and TRBJ2-7; D not resolved. CDR3 size: 12 residues. In germline, CDR1 is MDHEN, CDR2 SYDVKM. The V end was cut by 2 bases, the J end by 2 bases, with 4 bases between. CDR3: CASSLITYEQYF. In DNA, the CDR3 is TGTGCCAGCAGTTTAATTACCTACGAGCAGTACTTC.

As regards this clone: Other DNA sequences in this sample translate to the same CDR3. The rearrangement uses TRBV5-4 and TRBJ2-3; no reliable D call. Germline CDR1 is SGHNT and CDR2 is YYREEE (reference sequence). The CDR3 length is 13 residues. V shed 0 bases and J shed 3 bases, with 5 bases lying between them. The DNA of the CDR3 is TGTGCCAGCAGCTTGGCCGGGACAGATACGCAGTATTTT. Its protein is CASSLAGTDTQYF.

V gene TRBV11-2 combines with J gene TRBJ1-1; D remains ambiguous. The CDR3 is 13 amino acids. Trimming left V 7 bases short and J 6 bases short, with 15 bases between. Per the germline V gene, CDR1 is SGHAT and CDR2 is FQNNGV. In DNA form, the CDR3 reads TGTGCCAGCACCACCTCGAATTCGGCTGAAGCTTTCTTT. Translation: CASTTSNSAEAFF.

This clone was counted between two and nine times. This sequence joins TRBV19 and TRBJ2-1; unclear D gene. V shed 2 bases and J shed 7 bases, with 12 bases lying between them. The CDR3 is 14 amino acids. Germline V gene data show CDR1 as LNHDA and CDR2 as SQIVND (reference sequence). CDR3 in DNA: TGTGCCAGTAGTATACCTAGGCTCAGTAATGAGCAGTTCTTC. This gives the protein CASSIPRLSNEQFF.

The chain recombines TRBV12-5 with TRBJ2-3; TRBD1 is a possible D gene (5 bases). V dropped 3 bases and J dropped 6 bases, with 10 bases sitting between them. The CDR3 contains 13 residues. Germline assignment: CDR1 LGHNT and CDR2 FRNRAP. CDR3 nucleotide sequence: TGTGCTAGTGGTTTCTCACAGGAGGATACGCAGTATTTT. Protein sequence: CASGFSQEDTQYF.

This clone was seen more than once but under ten times. The chain joins TRBV5-1 to TRBJ2-7; D gene unclear. CDR3 length: 14 residues. The germline V gene has CDR1 SGHRS and CDR2 YFSETQ. Trimming removed 0 bases from V and 2 bases from J, with 9 bases in between. CDR3 loop: CASSLGGFPYEQYF. DNA of the CDR3: TGCGCCAGCAGCTTGGGAGGATTCCCCTACGAGCAGTACTTC. The full variable domain, in which reference TRBV5-1 and TRBJ2-7 provide the parts outside the CDR3, is KAGVTQTPRYLIKTRGQQVTLSCSPISGHRSVSWYQQTPGQGLQFLFEYFSETQRNKGNFPGRFSGRQFSNSRSEMNVSTLELGDSALYLCASSLGGFPYEQYFGPGTRLTVT.

This clone was counted only a few times. This rearrangement joins TRBV4-3 to TRBJ2-7, with TRBD2 as a possible D gene (5 bases). The CDR3 has 13 residues. CDR1 and CDR2 from the germline V gene are LGHNA and YSLEER. V was shortened by 4 bases and J by 2 bases, with 9 bases between the two germline ends. Written as DNA, the CDR3 is TGCGCCAGCAGCCGGAGCGGAGCCTACGAGCAGTACTTC. This codes for CASSRSGAYEQYF.